The rows below give T cell receptor beta chains drawn from one sample of a study of cytomegalovirus exposure and HLA in healthy donors. Measured with immunoSEQ multiplex PCR; TCRdb has only the in-frame clones, and not every one. The repertoire consists of approximately 82,000 clones, with 90% to 95% occurring once and the leading ten covering about 0.7%. Material for sequencing was PBMCs. The receptors derive from a young woman in good health and CMV-seronegative. CDR3s include the opening cysteine and the closing phenylalanine or tryptophan. The order of the fields is J gene, V gene, CDR3 protein.

TRBJ2-3 TRBV18 CASSPPPFGGADTDTQYF
TRBJ2-2 TRBV2 CASSDRRTGELFF
TRBJ2-3 TRBV2 CASSERQPDTQYF
TRBJ2-5 TRBV18 CASSPPMLAEETQYF
TRBJ2-1 TRBV5-1 CASSVQSNSVRVAYNEQFF
TRBJ1-2 TRBV18 CASSLGQGAPSGYGYTF
TRBJ1-2 TRBV7-2 CASSFALGGYTF
TRBJ1-2 TRBV7-8 CASSRTARYGYTF
TRBJ2-1 TRBV18 CASSPPQAGGLGEQFF
TRBJ2-7 TRBV9 CASSEGTGLGEQYF